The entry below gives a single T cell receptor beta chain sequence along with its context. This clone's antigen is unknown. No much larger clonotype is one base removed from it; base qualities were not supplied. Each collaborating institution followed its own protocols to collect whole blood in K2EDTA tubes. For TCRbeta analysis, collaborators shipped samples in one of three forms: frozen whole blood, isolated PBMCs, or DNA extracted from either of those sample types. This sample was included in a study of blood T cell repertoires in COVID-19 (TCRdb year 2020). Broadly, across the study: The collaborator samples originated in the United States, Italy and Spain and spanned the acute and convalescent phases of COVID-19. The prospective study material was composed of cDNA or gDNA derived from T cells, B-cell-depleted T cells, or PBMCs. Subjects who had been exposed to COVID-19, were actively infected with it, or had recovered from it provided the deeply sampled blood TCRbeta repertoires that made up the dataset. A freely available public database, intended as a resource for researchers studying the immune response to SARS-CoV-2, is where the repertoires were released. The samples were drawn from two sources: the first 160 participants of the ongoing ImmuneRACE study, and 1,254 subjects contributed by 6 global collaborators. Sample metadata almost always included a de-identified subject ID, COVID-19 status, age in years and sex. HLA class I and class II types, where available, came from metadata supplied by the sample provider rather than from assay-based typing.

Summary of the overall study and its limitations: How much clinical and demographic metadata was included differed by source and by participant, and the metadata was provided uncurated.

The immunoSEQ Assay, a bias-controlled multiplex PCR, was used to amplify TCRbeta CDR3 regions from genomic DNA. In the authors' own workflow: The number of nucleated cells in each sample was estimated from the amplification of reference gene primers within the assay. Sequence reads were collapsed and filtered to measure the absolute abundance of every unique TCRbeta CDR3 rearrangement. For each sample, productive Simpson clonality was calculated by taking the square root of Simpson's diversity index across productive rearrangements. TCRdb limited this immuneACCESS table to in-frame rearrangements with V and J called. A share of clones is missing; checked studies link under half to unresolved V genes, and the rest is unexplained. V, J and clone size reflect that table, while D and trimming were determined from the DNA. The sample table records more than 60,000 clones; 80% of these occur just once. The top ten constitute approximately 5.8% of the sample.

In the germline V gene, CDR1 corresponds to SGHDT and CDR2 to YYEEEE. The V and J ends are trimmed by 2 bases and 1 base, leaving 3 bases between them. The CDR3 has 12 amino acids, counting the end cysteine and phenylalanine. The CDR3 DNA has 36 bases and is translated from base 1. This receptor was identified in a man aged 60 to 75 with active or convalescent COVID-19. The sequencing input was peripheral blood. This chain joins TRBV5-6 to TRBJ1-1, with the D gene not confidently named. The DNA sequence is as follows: TGTGCCAGCAGCTTTAAGAACACTGAAGCTTTCTTT. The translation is CASSFKNTEAFF.